A single sample is the source of the 25 T cell receptor beta chains below, sequenced in a study of blood T cell repertoires in COVID-19. Some clones are missing from TCRdb's copy, which holds only in-frame ones; the method was immunoSEQ multiplex PCR. The sample holds 15,000 to 20,000 clones, around 80% seen once. Material: peripheral blood. The receptors here all came from a man in his sixties with acute or convalescent COVID-19.

This chain links TRBV9 with TRBJ1-1, with 7 bases aligning to TRBD1. With V trimmed by 3 bases and J by 3 bases, 2 bases remained unmatched. The CDR3 consists of 13 residues. Germline CDR1 and CDR2: SGDLS and YYNGEE. The CDR3 region has the DNA TGTGCCAGCAGCGGACAGGGTCACACTGAAGCTTTCTTT. Residues: CASSGQGHTEAFF.

The chain is built from TRBV15 and TRBJ2-7, with 8 bases fitting TRBD1. Germline lookup yields CDR1 LNHNV and CDR2 YYDKDF (reference sequence). After removal of 0 bases from V and 5 bases from J, the junction contained 6 bases not matched to a gene. This CDR3 is 15 amino acids long. In nucleotides, the CDR3 is TGTGCCACCAGCAGAGATCCTCAGGGGGCGAACGAGCAGTACTTC. It encodes CATSRDPQGANEQYF. Variable domain in full (rest from reference TRBV15 and TRBJ2-7): DAMVIQNPRYQVTQFGKPVTLSCSQTLNHNVMYWYQQKSSQAPKLLFHYYDKDFNNEADTPDNFQSRRPNTSFCFLDIRSPGLGDTAMYLCATSRDPQGANEQYFGPGTRLTVT.

This chain joins TRBV4-1 and TRBJ1-5; 7 bases fit TRBD1. Germline V gene data show CDR1 as MGHRA and CDR2 as YSYEKL. This CDR3 has 18 residues. Unmatched junction bases numbered 14, after V lost 4 bases and J lost 2 bases. The CDR3 reads CASSPKSKQGLGNQPQHF. The CDR3, as DNA: TGCGCCAGCAGCCCCAAATCCAAACAGGGGCTGGGCAATCAGCCCCAGCATTTT.

The CDR3 coding sequence is TGTGCCAGCAGCTTTTACAGGGAGGGGGAGCAGTACTTC. Translated: CASSFYREGEQYF. The rearrangement uses TRBV7-2 and TRBJ2-7, with D perhaps TRBD2 (7 bases). V shed 3 bases and J shed 7 bases, with 13 bases lying between them. CDR1 and CDR2 (germline): SGHTA, FQGNSA. The CDR3 has 13 amino acids.

The chain joins TRBV11-2 to TRBJ1-1, with D possibly matching TRBD1 (5 bases). Germline V lookup: CDR1 SGHAT, CDR2 FQNNGV. The CDR3 is 14 amino acids. The V end lost 2 bases, the J end lost 3 bases, and 10 bases lay between the germline ends. The CDR3 DNA reads TGTGCCAGCAGCTTAAGTCGGGGGGACACTGAAGCTTTCTTT. It yields the protein CASSLSRGDTEAFF.

The rearrangement uses TRBV5-5 and TRBJ1-6; perhaps TRBD1 as D (6 bases). The CDR3 is 15 amino acids. Germline-derived CDR1 and CDR2 are SGHKS and YYEKEE (reference sequence). V gave up 3 bases and J gave up 5 bases, with 12 bases separating them. DNA for the CDR3: TGTGCCAGCAGCTGGGACACTACGAATAATTCACCCCTCCACTTT. Encoded protein: CASSWDTTNNSPLHF.

The V gene is TRBV6-1, the J gene TRBJ1-1, with D possibly being TRBD1 (5 bases). CDR3 length: 12 amino acids. V lost 6 bases and J 11 bases, leaving 16 bases between the germline ends. Per germline, CDR1 MNHNS and CDR2 SASEGT. The chain's CDR3 is CASSPTGGVAFF. CDR3 sequence (DNA): TGTGCCAGCAGCCCCACCGGGGGTGTCGCTTTCTTT.

This chain links TRBV29-1 with TRBJ2-7, with D perhaps TRBD1 (6 bases). The CDR3 length is 13 residues. The germline gives CDR1 SQVTM, CDR2 ANQGSEA. Trimming left V 0 bases short and J 4 bases short, with 10 bases between. The DNA of the CDR3 is TGCAGCGTTGAAGAAGAAGGGGGATACGAGCAGTACTTC. This gives the protein CSVEEEGGYEQYF.

The V call is TRBV5-1, the J call TRBJ2-2, with a tentative D call TRBD1 (6 bases). Deletions cut 5 bases from V and 2 bases from J, with 22 bases between. Germline V CDR1 and CDR2: SGHRS, YFSETQ. The CDR3 totals 18 residues. CDR3 amino acids: CASSTQGFLQLNTGELFF. The CDR3, as DNA: TGCGCCAGCAGTACTCAGGGGTTCCTGCAACTAAACACCGGGGAGCTGTTTTTT.

This clone was detected only once. This rearrangement joins TRBV6-1 to TRBJ1-2; TRBD1 matches at 9 bases. V lost 5 bases, J lost 2 bases, and 3 bases stayed unmatched. Germline V gives CDR1 MNHNS, CDR2 SASEGT. The CDR3 is 14 residues long. This CDR3 is CASSLGQGNYGYTF. The CDR3 DNA is TGTGCCAGCAGTTTGGGACAGGGAAACTATGGCTACACCTTC.

This clone was picked up a small number of times. The chain employs TRBV24-1 and TRBJ1-4; D is perhaps TRBD1 (6 bases). The CDR3 consists of 17 residues. V was cut by 4 bases and J by 4 bases, with 18 bases left in between. The germline gives CDR1 KGHDR, CDR2 SFDVKD. CDR3 nucleotides: TGTGCCACCAGTGACCCCTCGGCGGACAGCCATAATGAAAAACTGTTTTTT. Its protein product is CATSDPSADSHNEKLFF.

The V and J genes are TRBV2 and TRBJ2-5; 7 positions agree with TRBD2. CDR1 is SNHLY and CDR2 is FYNNEI in the germline V gene. The CDR3 totals 10 residues. The V and J ends lost 8 bases and 13 bases, in that order; junction bases with no gene match: 7. In nucleotides, the CDR3 is TGTGCCAGCGGTGGGGGGGAGCCGTACTTC. Protein: CASGGGEPYF.

The chain employs TRBV2 and TRBJ1-1; tentative D call: TRBD1 (5 bases). Germline V gene sequence: CDR1 SNHLY, CDR2 FYNNEI. The V end was cut by 7 bases, the J end by 4 bases, with 16 bases between. The CDR3 spans 14 residues. The CDR3 DNA is TGTGCCAGCAAACGAGAAGGGGAGGGCACTGAAGCTTTCTTT. This encodes CASKREGEGTEAFF.

The chain joins TRBV19 to TRBJ2-6; unclear D gene. CDR3 length equals 14 residues. The V gene's germline CDR1 is LNHDA and CDR2 SQIVND (reference sequence). Trimming took 5 bases from V and 2 from J, leaving 7 bases between them. CDR3 DNA sequence: TGTGCCAGTAGTCTCCGCGCTGGGGCCAACGTCCTGACTTTC. Protein sequence: CASSLRAGANVLTF.

The chain carries TRBV29-1 and TRBJ2-5; 11 bases are shared with TRBD1. CDR3 length equals 14 residues. V shed 4 bases, J shed 0 bases, and the junction held 1 base outside the gene matches. Germline-derived CDR1 and CDR2 are SQVTM and ANQGSEA. The CDR3 bases are TGCAGCGTTGGGACAGGGGGCGACCAAGAGACCCAGTACTTC. Residues: CSVGTGGDQETQYF.

The CDR3 protein is CASSLEWRGGNTYEQYF. The CDR3, as DNA: TGCGCCAGCAGCCTAGAATGGCGCGGGGGCAATACCTACGAGCAGTACTTC. The chain recombines TRBV4-1 with TRBJ2-7; possibly TRBD2 for D (7 bases). Germline V gene data show CDR1 as MGHRA and CDR2 as YSYEKL. The CDR3 length is 17 residues. Between the trimmed V and J ends, which lost 4 bases and 2 bases, there was a span of 21 bases.

This clone came up once. V usage is TRBV2 and J usage is TRBJ1-2; maybe TRBD1 (5 bases). Germline CDR1 is SNHLY and CDR2 is FYNNEI. The CDR3 totals 10 residues. Trimming left V 6 bases short and J 8 bases short, with 7 bases between. CDR3 nucleotide sequence: TGTGCCAGCAGGGGGCAAGGCTACACCTTC. Translating gives CASRGQGYTF.

V and J are TRBV12-3 or TRBV12-4 and TRBJ1-1; TRBD1 aligns across 7 bases. V shed 5 bases, J shed 11 bases, and the junction held 11 bases outside the gene matches. The CDR3 has 13 residues. DNA for the CDR3: TGTGCCAGCAGTCGACAGGGCCCAAGTCGGGCTTTCTTT. It yields the protein CASSRQGPSRAFF.

This clone is deemed medium-sized (0.01 to 0.1%). The chain is built from TRBV28 and TRBJ2-7; possible D gene TRBD1, 6 bases. The germline V gene has CDR1 MDHEN and CDR2 SYDVKM. The CDR3 has 15 residues. V gave up 3 bases and J gave up 2 bases, with 14 bases separating them. The CDR3 loop is CASSFIQGPTYEQYF. The CDR3, as DNA: TGTGCCAGCAGTTTTATTCAGGGGCCCACCTACGAGCAGTACTTC.

The rearrangement links TRBV2 to TRBJ2-3; 7 bases align to TRBD2. The CDR3 extends over 14 amino acids. V shed 1 base, J shed 5 bases, and the junction held 3 bases outside the gene matches. Germline values: CDR1 SNHLY, CDR2 FYNNEI. The CDR3 is CASSEGWGGDTQYF. CDR3 nucleotides: TGTGCCAGCAGTGAAGGGTGGGGGGGAGATACGCAGTATTTT.

The gene calls are TRBV7-3 and TRBJ2-3, with 8 bases matching TRBD1. This CDR3 is built from 14 residues. Trimming removed 5 bases from V and 3 bases from J; junction bases left unmatched: 4. The germline V gene encodes CDR1 SGHTA and CDR2 FQGTGA. CDR3: CASSRQGATDTQYF. DNA for the CDR3: TGTGCCAGCAGCCGCCAGGGGGCTACAGATACGCAGTATTTT.

The rearrangement links TRBV27 to TRBJ1-1; TRBD1 matches at 7 bases. Per the germline V gene, CDR1 is MNHEY and CDR2 is SMNVEV (reference sequence). CDR3 length: 15 residues. Losses at the gene ends were 3 bases for V and 1 base for J; bases not matched to a gene: 5. In nucleotides, the CDR3 is TGTGCCAGCAGTTTCTCTCGGACAGGGAACACTGAAGCTTTCTTT. Translation: CASSFSRTGNTEAFF.

The chain's CDR3 is CASGLVFWGGSSGNTIYF. Written as DNA, the CDR3 is TGTGCTAGTGGTTTGGTATTTTGGGGGGGAAGTTCTGGAAACACCATATATTTT. The J gene is TRBJ1-3, the V gene TRBV12-5, with D perhaps matching TRBD1 (5 bases). The CDR3 runs to 18 residues. With 0 bases removed from V and 1 base from J, the gap between germline ends came to 16 bases. The germline gives CDR1 LGHNT, CDR2 FRNRAP.

The chain combines TRBV6-6 with TRBJ2-2; D call uncertain. CDR1 and CDR2 (germline): MNHNY, SVGAGI (reference sequence). Trimming stripped 3 bases from V and 4 bases from J, with 9 bases between. This CDR3 is built from 14 residues. CDR3 bases: TGTGCCAGCAGTTATGACCGGAGCACCGGGGAGCTGTTTTTT. Translated: CASSYDRSTGELFF.

The V call is TRBV14, the J call TRBJ2-2, with TRBD2 identical over 10 bases. The germline gives CDR1 SGHDN, CDR2 FVKESK. The V segment lost 4 bases and the J segment 4 bases; nucleotides outside the gene matches: 0. The CDR3 length is 14 residues. CDR3 sequence reads: CASSRLAGTGELFF. As DNA, the CDR3 is TGTGCCAGCAGCCGACTAGCGGGCACCGGGGAGCTGTTTTTT.